The 28 T cell receptor beta chains reported below all come from one sample, sequenced in a study of cytomegalovirus exposure and HLA in healthy donors. A multiplex PCR was run with 60 Vbeta primers and 13 Jbeta primers. Measured with immunoSEQ multiplex PCR; TCRdb has only the in-frame clones, and not every one. Of roughly 140,000 clones in the sample, 77% were seen once. Material for sequencing was PBMCs. The receptors stem from a woman between 50 and 59 years old in good health and CMV-seronegative.

This chain connects TRBV19 to TRBJ2-2; D unresolved. Germline lookup yields CDR1 LNHDA and CDR2 SQIVND (reference sequence). V was pared by 4 bases and J by 4 bases, with 7 bases between. The CDR3 is 13 amino acids. The CDR3 sequence: CASSRTGTGELFF. For the CDR3, the DNA is TGTGCCAGTAGTAGAACGGGCACCGGGGAGCTGTTTTTT.

V gene TRBV25-1 combines with J gene TRBJ2-7, with TRBD2 as a possible D gene (5 bases). CDR3 length: 13 amino acids. V dropped 3 bases and J dropped 7 bases, with 13 bases sitting between them. Germline CDR1 MGHDK, CDR2 SYGVNS. The CDR3 spells CASSERTSREQYF. The CDR3 region has the DNA TGTGCCAGCAGTGAGCGGACTTCGCGGGAGCAGTACTTC.

The genes are TRBV6-5 and TRBJ1-4, with D perhaps matching TRBD1 (6 bases). Germline V CDR1 and CDR2: MNHEY, SVGAGI. Trimming pared 9 bases from V and 7 bases from J, leaving 21 bases between. The length of the CDR3 is 15 residues. The CDR3: CASRSQGIVGEKLFF. CDR3 nucleotide sequence: TGTGCCAGTAGGTCCCAGGGGATTGTCGGTGAAAAACTGTTTTTT.

This clone was seen more than once but under ten times. This rearrangement joins TRBV7-9 to TRBJ2-2, with TRBD2 identical over 10 bases. Germline CDR1 reads SEHNR; CDR2 reads FQNEAQ (reference sequence). The trim removed 5 bases at V and 7 bases at J, leaving 13 bases unmatched. The CDR3 contains 17 residues. The DNA of the CDR3 is TGTGCCAGCAGCCCTAGGAGCGGGGGGGCCTCGATCGGGGAGCTGTTTTTT. Its protein is CASSPRSGGASIGELFF.

The gene calls are TRBV27 and TRBJ2-3; 16 bases line up with TRBD2. CDR1 and CDR2 from the germline V gene are MNHEY and SMNVEV (reference sequence). The ends lost 1 base at V and 1 base at J; junction bases unmatched: 2. This CDR3 has 18 residues. The CDR3 sequence: CASSLLGTSGGGTDTQYF. In nucleotides, the CDR3 is TGTGCCAGCAGTTTATTGGGGACTAGCGGGGGGGGCACAGATACGCAGTATTTT.

CDR3 in DNA: TGTGCCAGCAGTTACCGACCTGGGGCTCCCTCCACAGATACGCAGTATTTT. Translating gives CASSYRPGAPSTDTQYF. This rearrangement joins TRBV25-1 to TRBJ2-3; D is perhaps TRBD1 (5 bases). CDR3 size: 17 residues. Trimming took 5 bases from V and 2 from J, leaving 20 bases between them. Germline lookup yields CDR1 MGHDK and CDR2 SYGVNS. Full variable domain (missing parts from reference TRBV25-1 and TRBJ2-3): EADIYQTPRYLVIGTGKKITLECSQTMGHDKMYWYQQDPGMELHLIHYSYGVNSTEKGDLSSESTVSRIRTEHFPLTLESARPSHTSQYLCASSYRPGAPSTDTQYFGPGTRLTVL.

The chain carries TRBV29-1 and TRBJ2-5; 9 bases are a match to TRBD1. The germline V gene encodes CDR1 SQVTM and CDR2 ANQGSEA. Trimming cost V 3 bases and J 2 bases; bases outside gene matches: 7. CDR3 length equals 15 residues. The CDR3 DNA reads as TGCAGCGTTGAGAGGGACAGGGTAAAACAAGAGACCCAGTACTTC. This sequence encodes CSVERDRVKQETQYF.

The chain is built from TRBV5-1 and TRBJ1-6; maybe TRBD1 (5 bases). V gave up 0 bases and J gave up 15 bases, with 13 bases separating them. The length of the CDR3 is 13 residues. Germline-derived CDR1 and CDR2 are SGHRS and YFSETQ. The CDR3 loop is CASSLGEDGGLHF. CDR3 DNA: TGCGCCAGCAGCTTGGGGGAGGACGGGGGCCTCCACTTT.

This clone was recorded a few times. The chain uses TRBV15 and TRBJ1-2; D is unclear. The germline CDR1 and CDR2 sequences are LNHNV and YYDKDF (reference sequence). The CDR3 extends over 15 amino acids. Deletions cut 5 bases from V and 0 bases from J, with 13 bases between. CDR3 coding DNA: TGTGCCACCAGCTCGCGGACTTGGGCTAACTATGGCTACACCTTC. The encoded protein is CATSSRTWANYGYTF.

The chain couples TRBV5-1 to TRBJ1-6; D remains ambiguous. The V and J ends lost 0 bases and 7 bases respectively, with 14 bases between them. From germline, CDR1 is SGHRS and CDR2 YFSETQ. The CDR3 covers 16 residues. As DNA, the CDR3 is TGCGCCAGCAGCTTGGCGGGGAGTCGGTGGAATTCACCCCTCCACTTT. Translated, it gives CASSLAGSRWNSPLHF.

J is TRBJ2-2 and V is TRBV10-1; D gene uncertain. In germline, CDR1 is WNHNN, CDR2 SYGVQD (reference sequence). Trimming removed 6 bases from V and 2 bases from J, with 10 bases in between. CDR3 length: 14 amino acids. The DNA of the CDR3 is TGCGCCAGCAGGGAGCAGGTTAACACCGGGGAGCTGTTTTTT. Its protein is CASREQVNTGELFF.

This chain joins TRBV4-1 and TRBJ1-5, with 7 bases identical to TRBD1. CDR3 length: 13 residues. With V trimmed by 0 bases and J by 9 bases, 2 bases remained unmatched. The germline CDR1 and CDR2 sequences are MGHRA and YSYEKL. CDR3 sequence reads: CASSQETGLPQHF. The CDR3 bases are TGCGCCAGCAGCCAAGAGACAGGGTTGCCCCAGCATTTT.

The V gene is TRBV5-6, the J gene TRBJ1-2, with TRBD1 matching 8 bases. CDR1 SGHDT and CDR2 YYEEEE come from the germline V gene. Trimming removed 4 bases from V and 4 bases from J; junction bases left unmatched: 18. There are 18 residues in the CDR3. CDR3 bases: TGTGCCAGCAGCCCCTCAGGGGGCGGAACCCTATCCTCCTATGGCTACACCTTC. Its translation is CASSPSGGGTLSSYGYTF.

V gene TRBV12-5 combines with J gene TRBJ1-2; D not certain. The CDR3 runs to 11 residues. The V end lost 4 bases, the J end lost 8 bases, and 8 bases lay between the germline ends. Germline CDR1 LGHNT, CDR2 FRNRAP. CDR3 loop: CASGSTRGYTF. The DNA for the CDR3 is TGTGCTAGTGGTTCTACCCGAGGCTACACCTTC.

This clone showed up just once. The genes are TRBV19 and TRBJ1-3; 7 bases line up with TRBD1. Germline assignment: CDR1 LNHDA and CDR2 SQIVND (reference sequence). The CDR3 loop spans 15 amino acids. The junction had 3 bases not matched to a gene; V was cut back by 3 bases and J by 1 base. As DNA, the CDR3 is TGTGCCAGTAGTATGCTGACAGGGTCTGGAAACACCATATATTTT. Encoded protein: CASSMLTGSGNTIYF.

The chain uses TRBV9 and TRBJ2-7; 10 bases match TRBD1. With V trimmed by 4 bases and J by 6 bases, 7 bases remained unmatched. Germline V gives CDR1 SGDLS, CDR2 YYNGEE. CDR3 length equals 14 residues. Here the CDR3 DNA reads TGTGCCAGCAGCCCCCGACAGGGGGCCGGCGAGCAGTACTTC. Translating it yields CASSPRQGAGEQYF.

The chain carries TRBV28 and TRBJ2-7; maybe TRBD1 (6 bases). The V and J ends lost 1 base and 2 bases respectively, with 15 bases between them. The CDR3 runs 16 residues. Looked up from germline, CDR1 is MDHEN and CDR2 is SYDVKM. CDR3 DNA sequence: TGTGCCAGCAGTTTATTTCGGGCAGGGGTGGCCTACGAGCAGTACTTC. Encoded protein: CASSLFRAGVAYEQYF.

This chain uses TRBV4-1 with TRBJ2-1; TRBD2 agrees at 10 bases. The CDR3 runs 13 residues. Germline trimming cut 6 bases from V and 7 bases from J; bases unmatched to any gene: 3. CDR1 MGHRA and CDR2 YSYEKL come from the germline V gene. The CDR3 loop reads CASRSGGGNEQFF. CDR3 coding DNA: TGCGCCAGCAGAAGCGGGGGGGGAAATGAGCAGTTCTTC.

Only a few counts were recorded for this clone. The chain uses TRBV11-1 and TRBJ2-5; 7 bases match TRBD2. This CDR3 spans 15 amino acids. Germline V lookup: CDR1 SGHAT, CDR2 FQDESV (reference sequence). V gave up 5 bases and J gave up 2 bases; unmatched junction bases: 8. The CDR3 sequence is CASSPGPGGQETQYF. The DNA of the CDR3 is TGTGCCAGCAGCCCCGGTCCCGGGGGGCAAGAGACCCAGTACTTC.

V usage is TRBV11-2 and J usage is TRBJ1-4; D perhaps matches TRBD1 (5 bases). V was trimmed by 2 bases and J by 1 base, leaving 8 bases between them. The CDR3 has 15 residues. Germline V CDR1 and CDR2: SGHAT, FQNNGV. For the CDR3, the DNA is TGTGCCAGCAGCTTATCAGGGATAACTAATGAAAAACTGTTTTTT. This translates into CASSLSGITNEKLFF.

This clone was recorded once. V and J are TRBV30 and TRBJ1-6; 7 positions agree with TRBD1. After removal of 7 bases from V and 9 bases from J, the junction contained 9 bases not matched to a gene. Germline CDR1 is GTSNPN and CDR2 is SVGIG (reference sequence). CDR3 length equals 13 residues. The CDR3 coding sequence is TGTGCCTTCCGAACTACAGGGGTTTCACCCCTCCACTTT. It specifies CAFRTTGVSPLHF.

The V call is TRBV5-1, the J call TRBJ1-4, with D perhaps matching TRBD1 (5 bases). The CDR3 has 17 amino acids. Trimming stripped 0 bases from V and 1 base from J, with 13 bases between. In germline, CDR1 is SGHRS, CDR2 YFSETQ. The CDR3 bases are TGCGCCAGCAGCTTGGCGATTGGGAGGGGAACTAATGAAAAACTGTTTTTT. This encodes CASSLAIGRGTNEKLFF. Full variable domain (remainder filled in from reference TRBV5-1 and TRBJ1-4): KAGVTQTPRYLIKTRGQQVTLSCSPISGHRSVSWYQQTPGQGLQFLFEYFSETQRNKGNFPGRFSGRQFSNSRSEMNVSTLELGDSALYLCASSLAIGRGTNEKLFFGSGTQLSVL.

This clone was observed a handful of times. In nucleotides, the CDR3 is TGTGCCAGCAGCCCCTCCGGGACTAGGGACACCGGGGAGCTGTTTTTT. The encoded protein is CASSPSGTRDTGELFF. This chain uses TRBV5-5 with TRBJ2-2; 8 nucleotides agree with TRBD2. Trimming removed 4 bases from V and 3 bases from J; junction bases left unmatched: 8. The CDR3 covers 16 residues. In germline, CDR1 is SGHKS, CDR2 YYEKEE (reference sequence).

The chain combines TRBV4-3 with TRBJ1-2; no definite D call. The ends were cut back, 0 bases at V and 4 bases at J, with 12 bases in the middle. The CDR3 is 15 amino acids. Germline CDR1 reads LGHNA; CDR2 reads YSLEER. The CDR3 DNA follows: TGCGCCAGCAGCCAAGAGGGGATTCGGGGCTATGGCTACACCTTC. This codes for CASSQEGIRGYGYTF.

This chain uses TRBV29-1 with TRBJ1-3, with D possibly matching TRBD1 (5 bases). Germline CDR1 SQVTM, CDR2 ANQGSEA. V lost 6 bases and J 2 bases, leaving 8 bases between the germline ends. The CDR3 has 12 amino acids. CDR3 sequence: CSVRQTGNTIYF. Written as DNA, the CDR3 is TGCAGCGTCCGACAGACTGGAAACACCATATATTTT.

The chain uses TRBV6-4 and TRBJ1-6; no clear D gene. From germline, CDR1 is MRHNA and CDR2 SNTAGT. CDR3 size: 13 residues. With 5 bases removed from V and 7 bases from J, the gap between germline ends came to 9 bases. The CDR3 loop reads CASSPSRNSPLHF. The CDR3 nucleotides are TGTGCCAGCAGTCCCTCCAGGAATTCACCCCTCCACTTT.

The V call is TRBV7-9, the J call TRBJ1-5; D is unresolved. CDR1 SEHNR and CDR2 FQNEAQ come from the germline V gene (reference sequence). V lost 3 bases and J lost 4, with 4 bases in between. The CDR3 runs 12 residues. CDR3: CASSFTNQPQHF. The CDR3 bases are TGTGCCAGCAGCTTTACTAATCAGCCCCAGCATTTT.

The rearrangement links TRBV27 to TRBJ2-5, with D possibly TRBD1 on 6 matching bases. The germline CDR1 and CDR2 sequences are MNHEY and SMNVEV (reference sequence). V was clipped by 3 bases and J by 5 bases, with 13 bases between them. The CDR3 extends over 14 amino acids. The CDR3 DNA sequence: TGTGCCAGCAGTTTTTTTGGGCAGGGGGAGACCCAGTACTTC. Its protein is CASSFFGQGETQYF.